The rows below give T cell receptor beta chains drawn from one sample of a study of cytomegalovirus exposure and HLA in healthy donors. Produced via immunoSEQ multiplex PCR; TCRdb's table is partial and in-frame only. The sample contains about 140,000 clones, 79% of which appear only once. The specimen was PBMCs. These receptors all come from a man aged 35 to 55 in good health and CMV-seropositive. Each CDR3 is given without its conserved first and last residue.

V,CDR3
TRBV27,ASRRGQNSYGYT
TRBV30,AWSTQWANVLT
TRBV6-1,ASRTSGGNNEQF
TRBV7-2,ASSLSPGQGALTEAF
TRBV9,ASSVDPLAGVTYEQY
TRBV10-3,AINQGDGTEAF
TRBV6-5,ASRETGGYSDTQY
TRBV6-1,ASSEMTGAGEQY
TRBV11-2,ASSPQGLTYEQY
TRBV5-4,ASSSAAGALTDTQY
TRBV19,ASSILRTSGSSEQY